This entry lists 27 T cell receptor beta chains sequenced from one sample in a study of T cell therapy after organ transplantation. The repertoire was sequenced with immunoSEQ multiplex PCR; TCRdb's copy has only in-frame clones and lacks some. The sample records some 6,000 clones, approximately 69% being singletons. Their antigen targets remain unknown. Stated time point: 4-8 weeks after completion of therapy. Sequenced here: CD8+ T cells from blood, sampled after autologous CMV-specific T cell therapy. These receptors originate from a human patient who had received a solid organ transplant and had CMV disease. Some T cells may trace back to the graft donor.

The rearrangement uses TRBV4-1 and TRBJ2-1; D is possibly TRBD1 or TRBD2 (5 bases each). The V end lost 4 bases, the J end lost 4 bases, and 14 bases lay between the germline ends. The CDR3 extends over 15 amino acids. Germline CDR1 MGHRA, CDR2 YSYEKL. CDR3 sequence (DNA): TGCGCCAGCAGCCTAGGGACGGATAGGTACAATGAGCAGTTCTTC. This codes for CASSLGTDRYNEQFF.

This clone was counted a single time. The chain combines TRBV11-2 with TRBJ2-5; D is unresolved. With 1 base removed from V and 2 bases from J, the gap between germline ends came to 11 bases. The CDR3 runs 15 residues. CDR1 is SGHAT, CDR2 FQNNGV, per germline. DNA for the CDR3: TGTGCCAGCAGCTTAGGGTTCGGCTCACAAGAGACCCAGTACTTC. Protein product: CASSLGFGSQETQYF.

This chain uses TRBV11-2 with TRBJ2-3, with TRBD2 matching over 9 bases. Germline loops: CDR1 SGHAT, CDR2 FQNNGV. This CDR3 contains 16 residues. V was clipped by 5 bases and J by 6 bases; unmatched bases: 12. In nucleotides, the CDR3 is TGTGCCAGCAGCACCATACTAGCGGGTATAGCGGATACGCAGTATTTT. Its protein is CASSTILAGIADTQYF.

The rearrangement joins TRBV6-5 to TRBJ2-7; D is possibly TRBD1 or TRBD2 (6 bases each). The CDR3 consists of 15 residues. Trimming pared 2 bases from V and 2 bases from J, leaving 13 bases between. Germline V gene lookup returns CDR1 MNHEY and CDR2 SVGAGI. In DNA form, the CDR3 reads TGTGCCAGCAGTTACGGGATCGGGGGCACCTACGAGCAGTACTTC. Translated, it gives CASSYGIGGTYEQYF.

The chain links TRBV10-3 to TRBJ2-3, with 14 nucleotides matching TRBD2. CDR1 is ENHRY, CDR2 SYGVKD, per germline. Germline trimming cut 11 bases from V and 5 bases from J; bases unmatched to any gene: 9. The CDR3 covers 15 residues. The CDR3 bases are TGTGCCTCGAGGACTAGCGGGAGGTCGGTAGATACGCAGTATTTT. It yields the protein CASRTSGRSVDTQYF.

V gene TRBV6-5 combines with J gene TRBJ2-3; maybe TRBD2 (6 bases). CDR3 length equals 14 residues. Germline CDR1 is MNHEY and CDR2 is SVGAGI. The V gene lost 2 bases and the J gene lost 8 bases, with 14 bases spanning the gap. The CDR3 nucleotides are TGTGCCAGCAGTTACCCGGGAGCTAGGGGTACGCAGTATTTT. It is translated as CASSYPGARGTQYF.

The chain has TRBV27 and TRBJ1-5; tentatively, D is TRBD1 (6 bases). The CDR3 is made up of 16 amino acids. In germline, CDR1 is MNHEY, CDR2 SMNVEV (reference sequence). Trimming stripped 0 bases from V and 1 base from J, with 10 bases between. In nucleotides, the CDR3 is TGTGCCAGCAGTTTATCGGCAGGGGAAAGCAATCAGCCCCAGCATTTT. Amino acids: CASSLSAGESNQPQHF.

In its sample, this clone ranks as medium-sized (0.01 to 0.1%). The chain is built from TRBV18 and TRBJ2-7; weak D call: TRBD2 (6 bases). Germline V gene sequence: CDR1 KGHSH, CDR2 LQKENI. Between the trimmed V and J ends, which lost 2 bases and 4 bases, there was a span of 15 bases. The CDR3 is made up of 15 amino acids. The CDR3 nucleotides read TGTGCCAGCTCACCAGGGGGGAGTTCACCTTACGAGCAGTACTTC. Its protein product is CASSPGGSSPYEQYF. The complete variable domain, with remaining parts taken from reference TRBV18 and TRBJ2-7, reads NAGVMQNPRHLVRRRGQEARLRCSPMKGHSHVYWYRQLPEEGLKFMVYLQKENIIDESGMPKERFSAEFPKEGPSILRIQQVVRGDSAAYFCASSPGGSSPYEQYFGPGTRLTVT.

V gene TRBV6-4 combines with J gene TRBJ2-1, with D possibly being TRBD1 (6 bases). The CDR3 is 13 residues long. Germline V gene data show CDR1 as MRHNA and CDR2 as SNTAGT. V dropped 2 bases and J dropped 5 bases, with 7 bases sitting between them. In DNA, the CDR3 is TGTGCCAGCAGTGACCGGGACAACAATGAGCAGTTCTTC. This gives the protein CASSDRDNNEQFF.

The chain employs TRBV19 and TRBJ1-5; TRBD1 is a possible D gene (6 bases). Germline values: CDR1 LNHDA, CDR2 SQIVND (reference sequence). The CDR3 has 14 residues. Trimming removed 8 bases from V and 9 bases from J, with 20 bases in between. This chain's CDR3 is CASYPDRTKWPQHF. The CDR3 DNA follows: TGTGCCAGTTATCCGGACAGAACTAAGTGGCCCCAGCATTTT.

This clone came up a few times. This chain connects TRBV28 to TRBJ1-3, with D uncertain. V was trimmed by 5 bases and J by 4 bases, leaving 3 bases between them. The CDR3 is 11 residues long. Per the germline V gene, CDR1 is MDHEN and CDR2 is SYDVKM. The CDR3 bases are TGTGCCAGCAGTCCGGGAAACACCATATATTTT. This sequence encodes CASSPGNTIYF. Together with reference TRBV28 and TRBJ1-3, the CDR3 gives the full variable domain: DVKVTQSSRYLVKRTGEKVFLECVQDMDHENMFWYRQDPGLGLRLIYFSYDVKMKEKGDIPEGYSVSREKKERFSLILESASTNQTSMYLCASSPGNTIYFGEGSWLTVV.

The V call is TRBV28, the J call TRBJ2-5, with TRBD2 matching over 8 bases. V was pared by 5 bases and J by 2 bases, with 10 bases of the junction left unmatched. The CDR3 consists of 16 residues. CDR1 is MDHEN and CDR2 is SYDVKM in the germline V gene. The DNA for the CDR3 is TGTGCCAGCAGTGACCCCGGGCGGGAGGCTCAAGAGACCCAGTACTTC. Its protein product is CASSDPGREAQETQYF.

The rearrangement links TRBV6-1 to TRBJ2-7; the D gene could be TRBD1 or TRBD2 (5 bases each). Germline V gene sequence: CDR1 MNHNS, CDR2 SASEGT. Trimming removed 8 bases from V and 1 base from J, with 9 bases in between. The CDR3 totals 12 residues. CDR3 coding DNA: TGTGCCAGCTGGGACGCTTCCTACGAGCAGTACTTC. This gives the protein CASWDASYEQYF.

The V and J genes are TRBV2 and TRBJ2-2; 7 nucleotides line up with TRBD2. The CDR3 is 19 residues long. V shed 1 base, J shed 0 bases, and the junction held 11 bases outside the gene matches. Germline V gene data show CDR1 as SNHLY and CDR2 as FYNNEI. In DNA, the CDR3 is TGTGCCAGCAGTGAAGAGGAGGGAGGGCCTCTCGCGAACACCGGGGAGCTGTTTTTT. Translated: CASSEEEGGPLANTGELFF.

This sequence joins TRBV5-1 and TRBJ2-2; possible D gene TRBD1, 6 bases. Trimming pared 1 base from V and 5 bases from J, leaving 12 bases between. Germline V lookup: CDR1 SGHRS, CDR2 YFSETQ. This CDR3 comprises 15 residues. CDR3: CASSLRRDNTGELFF. As DNA, the CDR3 is TGCGCCAGCAGCTTGCGCCGGGACAATACCGGGGAGCTGTTTTTT.

This chain links TRBV7-6 with TRBJ2-5; 10 bases agree with TRBD1. The CDR3 extends over 15 amino acids. CDR1 SGHVS and CDR2 FNYEAQ come from the germline V gene. Unmatched junction bases numbered 6, after V lost 3 bases and J lost 5 bases. This chain's CDR3 is CASSFGTGERETQYF. The CDR3 coding sequence is TGTGCCAGCAGCTTCGGGACAGGGGAACGGGAGACCCAGTACTTC.

This clone has just a few counts. This chain links TRBV27 with TRBJ2-3; D unresolved. The V end lost 2 bases, the J end lost 7 bases, and 13 bases lay between the germline ends. Looked up from germline, CDR1 is MNHEY and CDR2 is SMNVEV (reference sequence). The CDR3 covers 14 residues. For the CDR3, the DNA is TGTGCCAGCAGTTTACGCGGAACTTTTAATACGCAGTATTTT. It encodes CASSLRGTFNTQYF.

This chain links TRBV5-6 with TRBJ1-1; 7 positions agree with TRBD1. V trimming: 4 bases; J trimming: 3 bases; junction bases outside the gene matches: 6. The CDR3 covers 14 residues. Germline V gene sequence: CDR1 SGHDT, CDR2 YYEEEE. The CDR3 DNA reads as TGTGCCAGCAGCCCTAAGACAGGGTACACTGAAGCTTTCTTT. Protein sequence: CASSPKTGYTEAFF.

This rearrangement joins TRBV19 to TRBJ2-1; TRBD2 matches at 14 bases. The CDR3 has 16 residues. The germline V gene encodes CDR1 LNHDA and CDR2 SQIVND (reference sequence). The junction had 7 bases not matched to a gene; V was cut back by 4 bases and J by 8 bases. For the CDR3, the DNA is TGTGCCAGTAGTAACTCCGGGACTAGCGGGAGACATGAGCAGTTCTTC. It is translated as CASSNSGTSGRHEQFF.

This rearrangement joins TRBV28 to TRBJ1-3; no clear D. Germline assignment: CDR1 MDHEN and CDR2 SYDVKM. V lost 1 base and J 0 bases, leaving 10 bases between the germline ends. The CDR3 totals 16 residues. The CDR3 DNA is TGTGCCAGCAGTTTATTGGCCGAAGGCTCTGGAAACACCATATATTTT. Translated: CASSLLAEGSGNTIYF.

The chain is built from TRBV4-1 and TRBJ2-1; D might be TRBD2 (6 bases). CDR1 is MGHRA and CDR2 is YSYEKL in the germline V gene. This CDR3 is built from 14 residues. V was clipped by 2 bases and J by 6 bases, with 11 bases between them. The CDR3 nucleotides are TGCGCCAGCAGCCAAACGCAACTAGCCAATGAGCAGTTCTTC. This sequence encodes CASSQTQLANEQFF.

By share, this clone ranks as large. The chain employs TRBV28 and TRBJ1-2; D is undetermined. Germline CDR1 and CDR2: MDHEN and SYDVKM. The CDR3 consists of 14 residues. Deletions cut 1 base from V and 4 bases from J, with 10 bases between. The CDR3 nucleotides are TGTGCCAGCAGTTTATCACTTCCCGCCTATGGCTACACCTTC. Translated: CASSLSLPAYGYTF.

The J gene is TRBJ2-1, the V gene TRBV29-1; no firm D call. The length of the CDR3 is 11 residues. Germline V CDR1 and CDR2: SQVTM, ANQGSEA. The V end was cut by 3 bases, the J end by 10 bases, with 10 bases between. CDR3 sequence (DNA): TGCAGCGTTGATTCTCTTAGGGAGCAGTTCTTC. Amino acid sequence: CSVDSLREQFF.

The CDR3 spells CASSIGAYEQYF. The CDR3 DNA is TGTGCCAGCAGTATAGGAGCTTACGAGCAGTACTTC. This rearrangement joins TRBV6-5 to TRBJ2-7, with D unclear. The CDR3 runs to 12 residues. V was shortened by 5 bases and J by 4 bases, with 9 bases between the two germline ends. Germline CDR1 MNHEY, CDR2 SVGAGI.

Note on this clone: One end of the junction fails to match germline, which may point to a read error. This chain uses TRBV11-2 with TRBJ2-3, with TRBD1 as a possible D gene (5 bases). Per the germline V gene, CDR1 is SGHAT and CDR2 is FQNNGV. The CDR3 is 16 amino acids. CDR3 region: CASSQDLGQGTDTQYF. The CDR3 DNA reads TGCGCCAGCAGCCAAGATCTAGGGCAGGGAACAGATACGCAGTATTTT.

This chain joins TRBV27 and TRBJ1-3; no reliable D call. The CDR3 consists of 14 residues. The germline CDR1 and CDR2 sequences are MNHEY and SMNVEV (reference sequence). With 4 bases removed from V and 0 bases from J, the gap between germline ends came to 7 bases. For the CDR3, the DNA is TGTGCCAGCAGTTACGACATCTCTGGAAACACCATATATTTT. Its protein is CASSYDISGNTIYF.

The genes are TRBV13 and TRBJ1-2, with unresolved D. Germline V gives CDR1 PRHDT, CDR2 FYEKMQ (reference sequence). There are 14 residues in the CDR3. Trimming removed 5 bases from V and 7 bases from J, with 17 bases in between. CDR3 DNA sequence: TGTGCCAGCAGCGCTCGTGAAGGGTTCGGTGGCTACACCTTC. This gives the protein CASSAREGFGGYTF.